These 16 T cell receptor beta chains came from one sample sequenced in a study of T cell repertoires in cytomegalovirus infection. Their specific antigens are unknown. TCRdb re-called the reads through MiXCR, storing one row per CDR3 protein. Here the sample spans about 110,000 distinct CDR3 sequences, over 25% being singletons. The starting material was CD8+ T cells from cultured PBMCs, obtained from culture after CMV antigen stimulation. These receptors all come from a human donor in good health (CMV status not recorded). Some clones in this sample may be carry-over from other donors' samples.

The chain links TRBV12-3 or TRBV12-4 to TRBJ2-6; D is undetermined. This CDR3 region has 15 residues. The V gene lost 1 base and the J gene lost 4 bases, with 8 bases spanning the gap. The CDR3 DNA sequence: TGTGCCAGCAGTTTAGGTATCGCAGGGGCCAACGTCCTGACTTTC. Residues: CASSLGIAGANVLTF.

This chain links TRBV3-1 with TRBJ2-7; TRBD1 matches 9 bases. The J segment lost 0 bases and the V segment lost 3 bases, leaving 3 bases of the junction unmatched. The CDR3 totals 15 residues. Germline V gene sequence: CDR1 LGHDT, CDR2 YNNKEL (reference sequence). The CDR3 sequence is CASSQYRGPSYEQYF. Written as DNA, the CDR3 is TGTGCCAGCAGCCAGTACAGGGGGCCCTCCTACGAGCAGTACTTC.

This clonotype was counted only a few times. V gene TRBV7-9 combines with J gene TRBJ1-5; 7 bases line up with TRBD1. Trimming removed 1 base from V and 4 bases from J; junction bases left unmatched: 4. This CDR3 spans 15 amino acids. Germline V gene sequence: CDR1 SEHNR, CDR2 FQNEAQ (reference sequence). CDR3 residues: CASSLGRGLNQPQHF. In DNA form, the CDR3 reads TGTGCCAGCAGCTTAGGTAGGGGGCTAAATCAGCCCCAGCATTTT.

This clonotype was found many times. The chain recombines TRBV4-1 with TRBJ2-1; either TRBD1 or TRBD2 may fit D (5 bases each). Germline V gene data show CDR1 as MGHRA and CDR2 as YSYEKL. There are 11 residues in the CDR3. V lost 3 bases, J lost 8 bases, and 5 bases lay in between. Here the CDR3 reads CASSQGDEQFF. For the CDR3, the DNA is TGCGCCAGCAGCCAGGGGGATGAGCAGTTCTTC.

This clonotype came up a few times. The V call is TRBV19, the J call TRBJ1-5; 7 nucleotides align to TRBD1. The CDR3 is made up of 13 amino acids. Unmatched junction bases numbered 7, after V lost 11 bases and J lost 3 bases. Germline V gene sequence: CDR1 LNHDA, CDR2 SQIVND (reference sequence). CDR3 loop: CAGSDRLNQPQHF. As DNA, the CDR3 is TGTGCCGGATCGGACAGGCTCAATCAGCCCCAGCATTTT.

V usage is TRBV10-3 and J usage is TRBJ2-3; TRBD2 might be the D (5 bases). V was trimmed by 8 bases and J by 3 bases, leaving 18 bases between them. CDR1 and CDR2 from the germline V gene are ENHRY and SYGVKD. This CDR3 region has 15 residues. Here the CDR3 reads CAILKGNLATDTQYF. The CDR3 DNA is TGTGCCATCTTGAAAGGGAACCTAGCAACAGATACGCAGTATTTT.

In this sample, this clonotype turned up a few times. The chain recombines TRBV4-1 with TRBJ1-2; 8 positions match TRBD1. Germline loops: CDR1 MGHRA, CDR2 YSYEKL. The length of the CDR3 is 15 residues. J was trimmed by 2 bases and V by 4 bases; bases with no gene match: 6. CDR3 coding DNA: TGCGCCAGCAGCCCTCGGACAGGGATGAACTATGGCTACACCTTC. Protein sequence: CASSPRTGMNYGYTF.

V usage is TRBV6-1 and J usage is TRBJ2-1, with 11 positions matching TRBD2. Germline values: CDR1 MNHNS, CDR2 SASEGT. The V and J ends lost 6 bases and 6 bases, in that order; junction bases with no gene match: 7. The CDR3 is made up of 15 amino acids. CDR3 residues: CASSGLAGGSNEQFF. As DNA, the CDR3 is TGTGCCAGCAGCGGTCTAGCGGGGGGATCCAATGAGCAGTTCTTC.

The rearrangement links TRBV20-1 to TRBJ2-5, with D unresolved. The CDR3 sequence is 12 residues long. V gave up 5 bases and J gave up 5 bases, with 12 bases separating them. CDR1 is DFQATT and CDR2 is SNEGSKA in the germline V gene (reference sequence). CDR3 loop: CSAVKVMETQYF. Written as DNA, the CDR3 is TGCAGTGCTGTAAAGGTTATGGAGACCCAGTACTTC.

This clonotype was observed a few times. CDR3 residues: CAISETGLAEAFF. The DNA of the CDR3 is TGTGCCATCAGTGAGACAGGCCTCGCTGAAGCTTTCTTT. The rearrangement links TRBV10-3 to TRBJ1-1; the D gene is possibly TRBD1 (5 bases). Trimming removed 2 bases from V and 6 bases from J, with 10 bases in between. The CDR3 totals 13 residues. Germline loops: CDR1 ENHRY, CDR2 SYGVKD.

The V gene is TRBV4-1, the J gene TRBJ2-7; TRBD1 matches 7 bases. The CDR3 totals 15 residues. The germline V gene has CDR1 MGHRA and CDR2 YSYEKL. Losses at the gene ends were 0 bases for V and 0 bases for J; bases not matched to a gene: 2. Written as DNA, the CDR3 is TGCGCCAGCAGCCAAGAGGGGACAGACTCCTACGAGCAGTACTTC. Translated: CASSQEGTDSYEQYF.

This clonotype was seen a handful of times. The rearrangement joins TRBV7-8 to TRBJ2-3; tentatively, D is TRBD1 (5 bases). The CDR3 is 13 residues long. The germline gives CDR1 SGHVS, CDR2 FQNEAQ. Trimming shortened V by 6 bases and J by 4 bases, and 11 bases separated the two germline ends. This CDR3 is CASREQGPDTQYF. Here the CDR3 DNA reads TGTGCCAGCAGGGAGCAGGGCCCAGATACGCAGTATTTT.

The table lists this clonotype with a few counts. The chain combines TRBV6-1 with TRBJ1-2; D not resolved. The CDR3 sequence is 13 residues long. Germline assignment: CDR1 MNHNS and CDR2 SASEGT. The V and J ends lost 8 bases and 4 bases respectively, with 14 bases between them. The CDR3 here is CASYSTPSYGYTF. CDR3 nucleotides: TGTGCCAGCTATTCGACTCCTTCCTATGGCTACACCTTC.

The chain joins TRBV4-1 to TRBJ2-4, with D possibly TRBD1 on 6 matching bases. Per germline, CDR1 MGHRA and CDR2 YSYEKL. CDR3 length: 15 amino acids. The V end lost 4 bases, the J end lost 8 bases, and 18 bases lay between the germline ends. Written as DNA, the CDR3 is TGCGCCAGCAGCCCCAGTCAGGGGAGATGGGACATTCAGTACTTC. Protein sequence: CASSPSQGRWDIQYF.

This clonotype turned up a few times. V gene TRBV24-1 combines with J gene TRBJ1-1; TRBD1 is a possible D gene (6 bases). V dropped 4 bases and J dropped 1 base, with 39 bases sitting between them. This CDR3 contains 24 residues. The germline CDR1 and CDR2 sequences are KGHDR and SFDVKD. The CDR3 protein is CATSELPENTGFLWRKMKNTEAFF. In nucleotides, the CDR3 is TGTGCCACCAGTGAATTACCCGAAAACACAGGGTTTTTATGGCGCAAGATGAAGAACACTGAAGCTTTCTTT.

This clonotype was seen only a few times. This rearrangement joins TRBV7-6 to TRBJ2-7; D gene ambiguous. This CDR3 comprises 13 residues. V lost 5 bases to trimming and J lost 4 bases, with 12 bases between them. Germline V gene sequence: CDR1 SGHVS, CDR2 FNYEAQ. CDR3 amino acids: CASSAGQLYEQYF. CDR3 DNA sequence: TGTGCCAGCAGCGCCGGGCAGCTATACGAGCAGTACTTC.